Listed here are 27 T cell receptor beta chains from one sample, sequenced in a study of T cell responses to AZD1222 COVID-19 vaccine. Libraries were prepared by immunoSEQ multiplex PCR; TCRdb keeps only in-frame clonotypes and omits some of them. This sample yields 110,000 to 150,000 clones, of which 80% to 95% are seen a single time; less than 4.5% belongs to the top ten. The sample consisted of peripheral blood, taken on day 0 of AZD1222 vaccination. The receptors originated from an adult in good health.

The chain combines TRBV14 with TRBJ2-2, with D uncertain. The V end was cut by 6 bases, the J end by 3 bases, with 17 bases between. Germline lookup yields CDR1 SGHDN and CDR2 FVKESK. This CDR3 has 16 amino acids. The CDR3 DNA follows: TGTGCCAGCAGTCTTATCCGAATGGTAGACACCGGGGAGCTGTTTTTT. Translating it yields CASSLIRMVDTGELFF.

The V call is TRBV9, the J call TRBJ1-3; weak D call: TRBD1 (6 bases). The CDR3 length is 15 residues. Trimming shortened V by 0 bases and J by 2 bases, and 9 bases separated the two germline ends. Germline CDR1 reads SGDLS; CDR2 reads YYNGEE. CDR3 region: CASSVEGVPGNTIYF. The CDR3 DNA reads TGTGCCAGCAGCGTAGAGGGGGTACCTGGAAACACCATATATTTT.

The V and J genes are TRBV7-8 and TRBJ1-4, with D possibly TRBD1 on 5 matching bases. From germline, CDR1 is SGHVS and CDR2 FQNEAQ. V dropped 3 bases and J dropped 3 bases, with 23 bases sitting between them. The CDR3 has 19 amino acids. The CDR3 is CASSFFGGGTLGANEKLFF. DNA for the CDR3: TGTGCCAGCAGCTTTTTTGGGGGGGGGACCCTTGGGGCTAATGAAAAACTGTTTTTT. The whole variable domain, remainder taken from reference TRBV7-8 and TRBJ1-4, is GAGVSQSPRYKVAKRGQDVALRCDPISGHVSLFWYQQALGQGPEFLTYFQNEAQLDKSGLPSDRFFAERPEGSVSTLKIQRTQQEDSAVYLCASSFFGGGTLGANEKLFFGSGTQLSVL.

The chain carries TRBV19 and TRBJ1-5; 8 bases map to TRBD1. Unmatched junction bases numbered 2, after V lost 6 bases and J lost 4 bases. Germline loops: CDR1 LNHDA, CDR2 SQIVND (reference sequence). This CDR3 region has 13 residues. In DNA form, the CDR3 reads TGTGCCAGTAGGGACAGGGTTAATCAGCCCCAGCATTTT. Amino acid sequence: CASRDRVNQPQHF.

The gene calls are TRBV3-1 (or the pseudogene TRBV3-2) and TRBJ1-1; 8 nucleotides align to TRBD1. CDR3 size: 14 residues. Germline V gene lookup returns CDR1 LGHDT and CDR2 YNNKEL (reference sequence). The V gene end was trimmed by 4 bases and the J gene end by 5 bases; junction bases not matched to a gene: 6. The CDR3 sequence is CASSLRQGATEAFF. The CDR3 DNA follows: TGTGCCAGCAGCCTTAGGCAGGGGGCAACTGAAGCTTTCTTT.

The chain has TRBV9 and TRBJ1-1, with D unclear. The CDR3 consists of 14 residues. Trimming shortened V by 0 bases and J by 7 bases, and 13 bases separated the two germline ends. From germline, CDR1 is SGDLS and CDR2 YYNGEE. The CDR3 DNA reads TGTGCCAGCAGCGTAGGGGATGGGAGCGGTGAAGCTTTCTTT. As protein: CASSVGDGSGEAFF.

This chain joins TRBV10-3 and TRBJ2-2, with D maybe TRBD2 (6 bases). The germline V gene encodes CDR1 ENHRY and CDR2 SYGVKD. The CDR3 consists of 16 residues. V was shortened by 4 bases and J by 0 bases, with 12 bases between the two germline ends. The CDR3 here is CAISVSGGPNTGELFF. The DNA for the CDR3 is TGTGCCATCAGTGTTAGCGGAGGTCCGAACACCGGGGAGCTGTTTTTT.

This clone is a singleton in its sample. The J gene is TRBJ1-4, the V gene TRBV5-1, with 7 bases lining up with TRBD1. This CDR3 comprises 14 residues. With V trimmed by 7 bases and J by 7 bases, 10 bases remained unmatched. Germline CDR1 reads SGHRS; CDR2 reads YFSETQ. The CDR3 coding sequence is TGCGCCAGCCGTAAGGAGGGGGCTTCTGAAAAACTGTTTTTT. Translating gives CASRKEGASEKLFF. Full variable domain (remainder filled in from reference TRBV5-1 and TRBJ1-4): KAGVTQTPRYLIKTRGQQVTLSCSPISGHRSVSWYQQTPGQGLQFLFEYFSETQRNKGNFPGRFSGRQFSNSRSEMNVSTLELGDSALYLCASRKEGASEKLFFGSGTQLSVL.

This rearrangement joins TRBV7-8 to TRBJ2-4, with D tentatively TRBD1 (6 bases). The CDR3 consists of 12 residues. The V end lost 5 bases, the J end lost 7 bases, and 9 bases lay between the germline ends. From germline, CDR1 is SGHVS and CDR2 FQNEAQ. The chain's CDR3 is CASSPDRNIQYF. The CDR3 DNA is TGTGCCAGCAGCCCCGACAGGAACATTCAGTACTTC.

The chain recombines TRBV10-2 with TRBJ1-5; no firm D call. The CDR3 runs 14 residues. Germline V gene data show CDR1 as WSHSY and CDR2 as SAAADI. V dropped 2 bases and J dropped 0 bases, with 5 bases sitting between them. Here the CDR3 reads CASSEVYSNQPQHF. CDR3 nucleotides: TGCGCCAGCAGTGAGGTGTATAGCAATCAGCCCCAGCATTTT.

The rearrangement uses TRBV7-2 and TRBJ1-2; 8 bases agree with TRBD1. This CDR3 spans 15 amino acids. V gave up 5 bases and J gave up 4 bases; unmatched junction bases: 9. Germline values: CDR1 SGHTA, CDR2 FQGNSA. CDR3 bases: TGTGCCAGCAGCCCCGGGGGTGGGACAGGCTATGGCTACACCTTC. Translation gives CASSPGGGTGYGYTF.

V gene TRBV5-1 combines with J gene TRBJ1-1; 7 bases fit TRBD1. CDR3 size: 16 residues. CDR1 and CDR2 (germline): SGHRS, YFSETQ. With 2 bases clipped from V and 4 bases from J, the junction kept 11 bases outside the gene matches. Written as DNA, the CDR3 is TGCGCCAGCAGCTTCTTACCGGGACAGATGGGCACTGAAGCTTTCTTT. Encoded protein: CASSFLPGQMGTEAFF. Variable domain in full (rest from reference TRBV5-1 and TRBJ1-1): KAGVTQTPRYLIKTRGQQVTLSCSPISGHRSVSWYQQTPGQGLQFLFEYFSETQRNKGNFPGRFSGRQFSNSRSEMNVSTLELGDSALYLCASSFLPGQMGTEAFFGQGTRLTVV.

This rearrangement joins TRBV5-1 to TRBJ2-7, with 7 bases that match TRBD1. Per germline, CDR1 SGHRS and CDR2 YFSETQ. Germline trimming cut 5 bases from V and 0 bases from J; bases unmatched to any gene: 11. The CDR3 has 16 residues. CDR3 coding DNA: TGCGCCAGCAGTCTTATACCGGGACAGAGCTCCTACGAGCAGTACTTC. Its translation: CASSLIPGQSSYEQYF.

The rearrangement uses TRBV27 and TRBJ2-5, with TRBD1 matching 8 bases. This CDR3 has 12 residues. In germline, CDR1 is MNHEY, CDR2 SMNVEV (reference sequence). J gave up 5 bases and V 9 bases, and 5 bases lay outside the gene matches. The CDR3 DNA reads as TGTGCCAGTCGGACAGGGCGGGAGACCCAGTACTTC. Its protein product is CASRTGRETQYF.

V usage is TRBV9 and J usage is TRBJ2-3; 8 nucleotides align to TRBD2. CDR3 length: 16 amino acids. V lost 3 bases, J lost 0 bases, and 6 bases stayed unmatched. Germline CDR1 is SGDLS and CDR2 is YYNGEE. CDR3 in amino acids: CASSASGSGSTDTQYF. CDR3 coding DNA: TGTGCCAGCAGCGCAAGCGGGAGTGGGAGCACAGATACGCAGTATTTT.

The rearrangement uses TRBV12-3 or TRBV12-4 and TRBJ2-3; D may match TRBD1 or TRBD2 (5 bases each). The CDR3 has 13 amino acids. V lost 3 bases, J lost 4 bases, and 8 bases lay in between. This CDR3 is CASSLGPPDTQYF. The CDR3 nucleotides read TGTGCCAGCAGTTTGGGACCCCCAGATACGCAGTATTTT.

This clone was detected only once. This CDR3 reads CASRPGLAGEETQYF. The CDR3 region has the DNA TGCGCCAGCAGACCGGGACTAGCGGGAGAAGAGACCCAGTACTTC. The rearrangement uses TRBV5-1 and TRBJ2-5, with TRBD2 identical over 14 bases. CDR3 length: 15 residues. J was trimmed by 3 bases and V by 5 bases; bases with no gene match: 3. Germline loops: CDR1 SGHRS, CDR2 YFSETQ. Full variable domain (outside the CDR3, taken from reference TRBV5-1 and TRBJ2-5): KAGVTQTPRYLIKTRGQQVTLSCSPISGHRSVSWYQQTPGQGLQFLFEYFSETQRNKGNFPGRFSGRQFSNSRSEMNVSTLELGDSALYLCASRPGLAGEETQYFGPGTRLLVL.

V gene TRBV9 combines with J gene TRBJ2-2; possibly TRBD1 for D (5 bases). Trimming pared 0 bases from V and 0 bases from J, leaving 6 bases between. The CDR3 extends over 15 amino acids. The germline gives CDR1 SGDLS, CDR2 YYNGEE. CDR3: CASSVEGSNTGELFF. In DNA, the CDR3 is TGTGCCAGCAGCGTAGAGGGGTCGAACACCGGGGAGCTGTTTTTT.

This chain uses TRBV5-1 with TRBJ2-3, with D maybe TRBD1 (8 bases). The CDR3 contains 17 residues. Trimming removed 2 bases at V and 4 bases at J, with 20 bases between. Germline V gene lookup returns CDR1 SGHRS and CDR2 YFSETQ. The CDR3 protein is CASSFSGQGGWADTQYF. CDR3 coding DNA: TGCGCCAGCAGCTTCAGTGGACAGGGAGGGTGGGCAGATACGCAGTATTTT.

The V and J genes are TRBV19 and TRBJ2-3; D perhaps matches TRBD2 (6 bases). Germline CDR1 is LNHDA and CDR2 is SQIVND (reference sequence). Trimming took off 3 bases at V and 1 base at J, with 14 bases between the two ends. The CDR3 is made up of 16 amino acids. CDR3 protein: CASSMDWRDGTDTQYF. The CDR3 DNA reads TGTGCCAGTAGTATGGATTGGCGGGACGGCACAGATACGCAGTATTTT.

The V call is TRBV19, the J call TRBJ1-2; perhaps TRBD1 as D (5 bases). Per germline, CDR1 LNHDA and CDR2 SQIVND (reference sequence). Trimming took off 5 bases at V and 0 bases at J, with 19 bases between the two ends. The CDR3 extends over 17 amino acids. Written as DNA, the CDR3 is TGTGCCAGTAGTGCGTTCTCGGGACTGCTAGCTAACTATGGCTACACCTTC. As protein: CASSAFSGLLANYGYTF.

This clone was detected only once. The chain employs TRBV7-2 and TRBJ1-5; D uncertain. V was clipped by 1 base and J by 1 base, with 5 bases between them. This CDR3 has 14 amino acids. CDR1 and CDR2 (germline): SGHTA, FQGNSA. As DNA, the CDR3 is TGTGCCAGCAGCTTAGACGGGAGCAATCAGCCCCAGCATTTT. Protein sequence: CASSLDGSNQPQHF.

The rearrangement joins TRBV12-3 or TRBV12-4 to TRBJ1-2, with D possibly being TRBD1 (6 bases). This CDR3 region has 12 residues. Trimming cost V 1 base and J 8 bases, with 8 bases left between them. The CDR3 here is CASSLGGRGYTF. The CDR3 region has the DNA TGTGCCAGCAGTTTAGGGGGGCGCGGCTACACCTTC.

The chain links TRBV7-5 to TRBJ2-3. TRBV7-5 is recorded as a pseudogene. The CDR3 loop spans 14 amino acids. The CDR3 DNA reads TGTGTCAGAAGCTTAGTGGCTACTGCAGATACGCAGTATTTT. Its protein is CVRSLVATADTQYF.

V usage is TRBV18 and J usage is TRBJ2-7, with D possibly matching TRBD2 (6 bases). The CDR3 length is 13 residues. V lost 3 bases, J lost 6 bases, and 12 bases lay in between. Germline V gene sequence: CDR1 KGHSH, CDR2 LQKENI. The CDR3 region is CASSPPQGGEQYF. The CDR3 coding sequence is TGTGCCAGCTCACCCCCCCAGGGAGGCGAGCAGTACTTC.

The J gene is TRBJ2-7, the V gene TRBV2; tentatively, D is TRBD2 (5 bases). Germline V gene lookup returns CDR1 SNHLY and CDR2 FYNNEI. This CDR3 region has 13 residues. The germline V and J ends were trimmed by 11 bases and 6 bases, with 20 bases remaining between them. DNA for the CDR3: TGTGCCTCCCGGGGTCTCCTCGGAGGCGAGCAGTACTTC. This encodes CASRGLLGGEQYF.

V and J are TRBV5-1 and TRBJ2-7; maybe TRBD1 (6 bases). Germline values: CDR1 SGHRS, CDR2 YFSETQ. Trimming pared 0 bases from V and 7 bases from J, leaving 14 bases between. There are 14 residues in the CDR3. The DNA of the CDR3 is TGCGCCAGCAGCTTGGAGGTCAGGGGTGGGGAGCAGTACTTC. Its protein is CASSLEVRGGEQYF. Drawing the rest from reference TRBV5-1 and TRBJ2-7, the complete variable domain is KAGVTQTPRYLIKTRGQQVTLSCSPISGHRSVSWYQQTPGQGLQFLFEYFSETQRNKGNFPGRFSGRQFSNSRSEMNVSTLELGDSALYLCASSLEVRGGEQYFGPGTRLTVT.